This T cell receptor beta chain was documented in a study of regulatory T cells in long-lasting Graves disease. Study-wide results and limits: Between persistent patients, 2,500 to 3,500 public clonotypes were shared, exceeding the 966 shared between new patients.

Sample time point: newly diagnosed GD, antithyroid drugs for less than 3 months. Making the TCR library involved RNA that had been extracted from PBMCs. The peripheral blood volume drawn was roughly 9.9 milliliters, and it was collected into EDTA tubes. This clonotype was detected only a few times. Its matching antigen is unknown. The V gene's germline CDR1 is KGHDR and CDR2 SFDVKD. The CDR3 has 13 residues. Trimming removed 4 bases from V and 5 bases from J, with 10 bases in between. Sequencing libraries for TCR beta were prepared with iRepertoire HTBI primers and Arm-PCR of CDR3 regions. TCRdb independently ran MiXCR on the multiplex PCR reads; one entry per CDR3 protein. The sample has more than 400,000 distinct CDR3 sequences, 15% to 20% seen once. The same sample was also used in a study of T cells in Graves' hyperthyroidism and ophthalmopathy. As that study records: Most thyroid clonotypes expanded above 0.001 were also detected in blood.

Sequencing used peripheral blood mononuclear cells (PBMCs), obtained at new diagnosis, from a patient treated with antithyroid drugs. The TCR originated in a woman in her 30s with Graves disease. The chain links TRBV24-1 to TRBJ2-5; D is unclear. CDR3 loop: CATSEDNSETQYF. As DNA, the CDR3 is TGTGCCACCAGTGAAGACAACTCGGAGACCCAGTACTTC.